Each of the 19 T cell receptor beta chains below was sequenced from the same sample in a study of CD8+ T cells in alopecia areata. The treatment denotes: oral pan-JAK inhibitor, 5-10 mg twice daily. Extracted from the samples, RNA was reverse transcribed into cDNA to serve as the sequencing template. Here immunoSEQ multiplex PCR was the method, and the copy in TCRdb shows in-frame clones only, minus some. The profile covers approximately 280,000 clones, with about three fifths appearing a single time and approximately 2% taken by the ten largest. Source: CD4+ T cells sorted from blood, taken at week 24, from a patient treated with tofacitinib. These receptors were taken from a human donor with alopecia areata.

In the case of this clone: This same CDR3 is encoded by further DNA sequences in the sample. The V gene is TRBV7-2, the J gene TRBJ1-2; no clear D. Between the trimmed V and J ends, which lost 5 bases and 4 bases, there was a span of 5 bases. Looked up from germline, CDR1 is SGHTA and CDR2 is FQGNSA. There are 11 residues in the CDR3. CDR3 DNA sequence: TGTGCCAGCAGCCCGGGCTATGGCTACACCTTC. Amino acids: CASSPGYGYTF.

This sequence joins TRBV29-1 and TRBJ2-7, with 8 bases matching TRBD1. The V and J ends lost 6 bases and 7 bases, in that order; junction bases with no gene match: 8. From germline, CDR1 is SQVTM and CDR2 ANQGSEA. The CDR3 is made up of 12 amino acids. CDR3 in amino acids: CSVDRADGEQYF. CDR3 nucleotide sequence: TGCAGCGTGGACAGGGCGGATGGGGAGCAGTACTTC.

About this clone itself: This sequence may be a read error, since a much larger clone differs from it by one base. V and J are TRBV5-8 and TRBJ2-5; D unresolved. Trimming cost V 0 bases and J 3 bases, with 0 bases left between them. Germline values: CDR1 SGHTS, CDR2 YDEGEE. The CDR3 contains 11 residues. Here the CDR3 reads CASSLEETQYF. The DNA for the CDR3 is TGTGCCAGCAGCTTGGAAGAGACCCAGTACTTC.

CDR3 nucleotide sequence: TGCGCCAGCAGCCCCAGAAGGGGCTCGGGGGAGCAGTACTTC. Protein product: CASSPRRGSGEQYF. The rearrangement links TRBV4-1 to TRBJ2-7; D possibly uses TRBD1 or TRBD2 (5 bases each). The germline V gene has CDR1 MGHRA and CDR2 YSYEKL. The CDR3 consists of 14 residues. Trimming left V 4 bases short and J 7 bases short, with 17 bases between.

This clone occurred a few times. Other DNA sequences in this specimen translate into the identical CDR3. V usage is TRBV5-1 and J usage is TRBJ1-1; no reliable D call. The CDR3 is 14 residues long. Trimming pared 0 bases from V and 0 bases from J, leaving 6 bases between. In germline, CDR1 is SGHRS, CDR2 YFSETQ. CDR3 nucleotides: TGCGCCAGCAGCTTGGAAGGATTGAACACTGAAGCTTTCTTT. The encoded protein is CASSLEGLNTEAFF.

V usage is TRBV7-9 and J usage is TRBJ1-1; no clear D gene. This CDR3 has 13 residues. V lost 1 base and J lost 3, with 6 bases in between. Per the germline V gene, CDR1 is SEHNR and CDR2 is FQNEAQ (reference sequence). The CDR3 loop is CASSLVLDTEAFF. The CDR3 DNA follows: TGTGCCAGCAGCTTAGTCTTAGACACTGAAGCTTTCTTT. Full variable domain (outside the CDR3, taken from reference TRBV7-9 and TRBJ1-1): DTGVSQNPRHKITKRGQNVTFRCDPISEHNRLYWYRQTLGQGPEFLTYFQNEAQLEKSRLLSDRFSAERPKGSFSTLEIQRTEQGDSAMYLCASSLVLDTEAFFGQGTRLTVV.

In regard to this clone: Different DNA sequences within this sample yield the same CDR3. J is TRBJ2-3 and V is TRBV30; no definite D call. The CDR3 spans 14 residues. Germline-derived CDR1 and CDR2 are GTSNPN and SVGIG (reference sequence). Deletions cut 0 bases from V and 0 bases from J, with 7 bases between. The CDR3 is CAWSVFGSTDTQYF. The CDR3 DNA reads as TGTGCCTGGAGTGTATTCGGGAGCACAGATACGCAGTATTTT.

The chain is built from TRBV28 and TRBJ2-7, with D possibly TRBD2 on 5 matching bases. The CDR3 runs to 15 residues. With 7 bases removed from V and 7 bases from J, the gap between germline ends came to 23 bases. The germline V gene encodes CDR1 MDHEN and CDR2 SYDVKM. CDR3 sequence reads: CASTSTQAGPMEQYF. The DNA for the CDR3 is TGTGCCAGCACCAGTACGCAGGCGGGCCCAATGGAGCAGTACTTC.

The chain joins TRBV7-9 to TRBJ1-6; D remains ambiguous. The CDR3 covers 14 residues. Germline V gene sequence: CDR1 SEHNR, CDR2 FQNEAQ (reference sequence). V was trimmed by 4 bases and J by 7 bases, leaving 11 bases between them. The CDR3 region is CASSSLGTNSPLHF. The DNA for the CDR3 is TGTGCCAGCAGCTCCTTAGGAACCAATTCACCCCTCCACTTT.

The table lists this clone with many counts. The chain joins TRBV4-3 to TRBJ1-5; D unresolved. Germline-derived CDR1 and CDR2 are LGHNA and YSLEER. V lost 0 bases to trimming and J lost 7 bases, with 13 bases between them. CDR3 length: 15 amino acids. The CDR3 loop reads CASSQDLRDGQPQHF. The CDR3 nucleotides read TGCGCCAGCAGCCAAGATTTACGGGATGGGCAGCCCCAGCATTTT.

There are a few counts of this clone. The rearrangement uses TRBV29-1 and TRBJ1-6; 8 nucleotides line up with TRBD1. The CDR3 spans 13 residues. V gave up 6 bases and J gave up 8 bases; unmatched junction bases: 6. Germline V gene data show CDR1 as SQVTM and CDR2 as ANQGSEA. The CDR3 DNA is TGCAGCGTGCGGGACAGGAGGGATTCACCCCTCCACTTT. It translates to CSVRDRRDSPLHF.

This clone was counted only a few times. V is TRBV30 and J is TRBJ1-5; D ambiguous. This CDR3 comprises 12 residues. Germline V gene lookup returns CDR1 GTSNPN and CDR2 SVGIG (reference sequence). V dropped 0 bases and J dropped 8 bases, with 8 bases sitting between them. The CDR3 here is CAWSVTSEPQHF. The CDR3 DNA reads as TGTGCCTGGAGTGTTACTTCGGAGCCCCAGCATTTT. Using reference TRBV30 and TRBJ1-5 for the parts outside the CDR3, the full variable domain is SQTIHQWPATLVQPVGSPLSLECTVEGTSNPNLYWYRQAAGRGLQLLFYSVGIGQISSEVPQNLSASRPQDRQFILSSKKLLLSDSGFYLCAWSVTSEPQHFGDGTRLSIL.

The CDR3 is CASSVEAVTGELFF. The DNA for the CDR3 is TGTGCCAGCAGTGTCGAAGCGGTCACCGGGGAGCTGTTTTTT. V and J are TRBV2 and TRBJ2-2; TRBD2 might be the D (5 bases). Germline lookup yields CDR1 SNHLY and CDR2 FYNNEI. This CDR3 comprises 14 residues. Deletions cut 4 bases from V and 4 bases from J, with 10 bases between.

The genes are TRBV6-5 and TRBJ1-6, with 8 positions matching TRBD1. The CDR3 covers 15 residues. Trimming cost V 6 bases and J 7 bases; bases outside gene matches: 8. CDR1 is MNHEY and CDR2 is SVGAGI in the germline V gene. The CDR3 protein is CASRVDRDRNSPLHF. The DNA of the CDR3 is TGTGCCAGCAGAGTAGACAGGGACAGGAATTCACCCCTCCACTTT.

The chain couples TRBV5-6 to TRBJ2-7, with a possible D match to TRBD1 (6 bases). Germline V lookup: CDR1 SGHDT, CDR2 YYEEEE. The V end was cut by 4 bases, the J end by 9 bases, with 23 bases between. The CDR3 has 15 residues. The CDR3 DNA is TGTGCCAGCAGCCAACCGGTGACAGGTGACGCCGGGCAGTACTTC. As protein: CASSQPVTGDAGQYF.

A note on this clone: In the same sample, other DNA sequences code for this CDR3. The J gene is TRBJ1-1, the V gene TRBV30, with a possible D match to TRBD1 (5 bases). The CDR3 sequence is 13 residues long. The ends were cut back, 0 bases at V and 2 bases at J, with 7 bases in the middle. Germline CDR1 reads GTSNPN; CDR2 reads SVGIG (reference sequence). CDR3 amino acids: CAWSVRGNTEAFF. The CDR3 nucleotides read TGTGCCTGGAGTGTAAGGGGAAACACTGAAGCTTTCTTT.

This clone was counted only a few times. The same CDR3 can be traced to other DNA sequences in this sample. This chain uses TRBV7-9 with TRBJ2-5; D is unclear. This CDR3 comprises 11 residues. Germline V gene lookup returns CDR1 SEHNR and CDR2 FQNEAQ (reference sequence). V shed 3 bases and J shed 5 bases, with 4 bases lying between them. This CDR3 reads CASSFKETQYF. DNA of the CDR3: TGTGCCAGCAGCTTCAAGGAGACCCAGTACTTC. The full variable domain, with the rest looked up from reference TRBV7-9 and TRBJ2-5, is DTGVSQNPRHKITKRGQNVTFRCDPISEHNRLYWYRQTLGQGPEFLTYFQNEAQLEKSRLLSDRFSAERPKGSFSTLEIQRTEQGDSAMYLCASSFKETQYFGPGTRLLVL.

V and J are TRBV5-6 and TRBJ2-7; 9 bases are a match to TRBD1. Germline assignment: CDR1 SGHDT and CDR2 YYEEEE. The V and J ends lost 2 bases and 4 bases, in that order; junction bases with no gene match: 10. This CDR3 has 16 amino acids. The CDR3 coding sequence is TGTGCCAGCAGCTTATACGGGACAGGGTGGTTATACGAGCAGTACTTC. As protein: CASSLYGTGWLYEQYF.

This clone has a handful of counts. The chain is built from TRBV28 and TRBJ2-7; D may correspond to TRBD1 or TRBD2 (6 bases each). Germline CDR1 and CDR2: MDHEN and SYDVKM. There are 14 residues in the CDR3. V lost 7 bases, J lost 5 bases, and 18 bases lay in between. The CDR3 DNA is TGTGCCAGCAACAGAGGGGGGCCCGACCACGAGCAGTACTTC. Translation: CASNRGGPDHEQYF.